This T cell receptor (beta chain) was recovered during a study of cytomegalovirus exposure and HLA in healthy donors. Looked up from germline, CDR1 is MNHEY and CDR2 is SMNVEV (reference sequence). V gave up 5 bases and J gave up 8 bases; unmatched junction bases: 9. CDR3 length: 14 residues. Sampled while nominally healthy, donors likely had unrecorded immune exposures. The PCR was carried out with 60 Vbeta primers and 13 Jbeta primers. TCRdb's table, derived via immunoSEQ multiplex PCR, lists solely in-frame clones and lacks some. Counted here are under 250,000 clones, 75% to 90% occurring once; the ten biggest clones make up more than 0.6%. Findings and caveats of the study: Roughly uniform sequencing depth across donors was assumed, possibly incorrectly. Many donors shared some public TCRs, even though most TCR sequences were rare. Being productive about 87% or about 30% of the time was typical of most TCR beta V segments in an earlier analysis.

Note on this clone: No antigen is known for it.

The sequence came from a boy under 10 years old in good health and CMV-seronegative. The chain carries TRBV27 and TRBJ2-1, with 7 bases identical to TRBD2. The sequencing input was PBMCs. This chain's CDR3 is CASSGPGTTYEQFF. Written as DNA, the CDR3 is TGTGCCAGCAGTGGGCCCGGGACTACTTATGAGCAGTTCTTC.